These 12 T cell receptor beta chains came from one sample sequenced in a study of identical twins. Each CDR3 protein is one row after TCRdb ran MiXCR on the 5' RACE reads. The repertoire holds hundreds of thousands of distinct CDR3 sequences, with 10% to 15% as singletons. The same specimen was also included in a second study, on yellow fever vaccine responses in identical twins.

Sequencing was done on a sample of PBMCs. Receptors originate from a woman under 30 in good health.

The CDR3 sequence is CASSRGTGENQPQHF. Written as DNA, the CDR3 is TGTGCCAGCTCACGCGGGACAGGGGAGAATCAGCCCCAGCATTTT. The rearrangement joins TRBV18 to TRBJ1-5; the match to TRBD1 covers 10 bases. This CDR3 contains 15 residues. Trimming cost V 4 bases and J 4 bases; bases outside gene matches: 4. Germline CDR1 and CDR2: KGHSH and LQKENI.

This clonotype was counted only a few times. The CDR3 DNA reads as TGTGCCAGCGCCCGTCCAGGACAAAACACTGAAGCTTTCTTT. Protein product: CASARPGQNTEAFF. This chain uses TRBV2 with TRBJ1-1; tentatively, D is TRBD1 (5 bases). Germline assignment: CDR1 SNHLY and CDR2 FYNNEI. Trimming removed 8 bases from V and 2 bases from J, with 15 bases in between. The CDR3 length is 14 residues. Full variable domain (outside the CDR3, taken from reference TRBV2 and TRBJ1-1): EPEVTQTPSHQVTQMGQEVILRCVPISNHLYFYWYRQILGQKVEFLVSFYNNEISEKSEIFDDQFSVERPDGSNFTLKIRSTKLEDSAMYFCASARPGQNTEAFFGQGTRLTVV.

This chain joins TRBV15 and TRBJ2-7; maybe TRBD2 (5 bases). CDR3 size: 14 residues. Trimming cost V 0 bases and J 4 bases, with 10 bases left between them. Germline values: CDR1 LNHNV, CDR2 YYDKDF (reference sequence). CDR3 loop: CATSRDIGIYEQYF. In nucleotides, the CDR3 is TGTGCCACCAGCAGAGATATCGGGATATACGAGCAGTACTTC.

This clonotype was observed many times. This rearrangement joins TRBV28 to TRBJ2-2; 9 bases align to TRBD2. Trimming took 3 bases from V and 6 from J; bases not matched to a gene: 5. CDR3 length: 15 residues. CDR1 MDHEN and CDR2 SYDVKM come from the germline V gene. The CDR3 reads CASSFTSGLAGELFF. CDR3 nucleotides: TGTGCCAGCAGTTTTACTAGCGGGCTTGCCGGGGAGCTGTTTTTT.

This clonotype was seen a handful of times. The chain is built from TRBV6-4 and TRBJ2-3; the match to TRBD2 covers 10 bases. J gave up 0 bases and V 5 bases, and 5 bases lay outside the gene matches. The germline V gene encodes CDR1 MRHNA and CDR2 SNTAGT. The CDR3 totals 16 residues. In DNA, the CDR3 is TGTGCCAGCAGTAATCTAGCGGGGGCTAGCACAGATACGCAGTATTTT. It codes for CASSNLAGASTDTQYF.

This clonotype was picked up a small number of times. V is TRBV5-1 and J is TRBJ2-3; D ambiguous. This CDR3 contains 13 residues. From germline, CDR1 is SGHRS and CDR2 YFSETQ. Trimming stripped 3 bases from V and 6 bases from J, with 11 bases between. In nucleotides, the CDR3 is TGCGCCAGCAGCTCCACCGTCCGGGATACGCAGTATTTT. Protein product: CASSSTVRDTQYF.

The rearrangement uses TRBV10-3 and TRBJ2-6; D may correspond to TRBD1 or TRBD2 (5 bases each). CDR1 and CDR2 from the germline V gene are ENHRY and SYGVKD. Trimming left V 6 bases short and J 0 bases short, with 18 bases between. This CDR3 contains 18 residues. The CDR3 nucleotides read TGTGCCATCAGGGGGACCGCGGCCCAAAGCTCTGGGGCCAACGTCCTGACTTTC. Translated, it gives CAIRGTAAQSSGANVLTF.

The rearrangement uses TRBV24-1 and TRBJ2-1; 10 bases align to TRBD2. The CDR3 covers 15 residues. Germline V gene lookup returns CDR1 KGHDR and CDR2 SFDVKD. V was clipped by 1 base and J by 14 bases; unmatched bases: 10. CDR3 residues: CATSDLGLAGAGEFF. The CDR3, as DNA: TGTGCCACCAGTGATTTAGGTCTAGCGGGAGCCGGGGAGTTCTTC.

This chain joins TRBV12-5 and TRBJ2-1; 15 bases match TRBD2. The CDR3 contains 17 residues. V lost 0 bases, J lost 5 bases, and 2 bases stayed unmatched. CDR1 LGHNT and CDR2 FRNRAP come from the germline V gene. The CDR3 region has the DNA TGTGCTAGTGGTTTGGTAAGGACTAGCGGGGGGGACAATGAGCAGTTCTTC. It specifies CASGLVRTSGGDNEQFF.

J is TRBJ2-5 and V is TRBV7-9; no reliable D call. CDR3 length equals 12 residues. V was cut by 6 bases and J by 5 bases, with 10 bases left in between. Looked up from germline, CDR1 is SEHNR and CDR2 is FQNEAQ (reference sequence). CDR3 in amino acids: CASRREEETQYF. CDR3 sequence (DNA): TGTGCCAGCAGGAGAGAGGAGGAGACCCAGTACTTC.

The chain is built from TRBV5-1 and TRBJ2-5; TRBD1 or TRBD2 may be the D gene (5 bases each). Germline V CDR1 and CDR2: SGHRS, YFSETQ. The CDR3 consists of 15 residues. Trimming shortened V by 3 bases and J by 3 bases, and 15 bases separated the two germline ends. CDR3 nucleotide sequence: TGCGCCAGCAGCTCAAACCTTGGGGGAGAAGAGACCCAGTACTTC. It yields the protein CASSSNLGGEETQYF.

This clonotype was observed a handful of times. V usage is TRBV2 and J usage is TRBJ2-7; a possible D gene is TRBD2 (6 bases). This CDR3 contains 14 residues. Germline V CDR1 and CDR2: SNHLY, FYNNEI. Trimming shortened V by 5 bases and J by 1 base, and 12 bases separated the two germline ends. Here the CDR3 DNA reads TGTGCCAGCAGTCCCTCGGACTATTCCTACGAGCAGTACTTC. Translated: CASSPSDYSYEQYF.